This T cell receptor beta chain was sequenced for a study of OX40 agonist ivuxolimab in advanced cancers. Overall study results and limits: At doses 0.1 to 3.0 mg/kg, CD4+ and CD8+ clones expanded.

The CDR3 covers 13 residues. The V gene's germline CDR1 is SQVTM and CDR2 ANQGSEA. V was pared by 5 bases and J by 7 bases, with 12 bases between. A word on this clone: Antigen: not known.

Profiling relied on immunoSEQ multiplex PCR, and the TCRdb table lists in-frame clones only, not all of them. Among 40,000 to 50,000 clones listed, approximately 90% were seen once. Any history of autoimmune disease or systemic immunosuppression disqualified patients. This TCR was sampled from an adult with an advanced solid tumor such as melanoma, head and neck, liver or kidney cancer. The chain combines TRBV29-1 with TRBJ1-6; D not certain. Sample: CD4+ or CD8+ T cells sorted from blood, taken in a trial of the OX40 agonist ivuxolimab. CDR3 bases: TGCAGCGTTAAGGACGGTGGGAATTCACCCCTCCACTTT. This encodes CSVKDGGNSPLHF.